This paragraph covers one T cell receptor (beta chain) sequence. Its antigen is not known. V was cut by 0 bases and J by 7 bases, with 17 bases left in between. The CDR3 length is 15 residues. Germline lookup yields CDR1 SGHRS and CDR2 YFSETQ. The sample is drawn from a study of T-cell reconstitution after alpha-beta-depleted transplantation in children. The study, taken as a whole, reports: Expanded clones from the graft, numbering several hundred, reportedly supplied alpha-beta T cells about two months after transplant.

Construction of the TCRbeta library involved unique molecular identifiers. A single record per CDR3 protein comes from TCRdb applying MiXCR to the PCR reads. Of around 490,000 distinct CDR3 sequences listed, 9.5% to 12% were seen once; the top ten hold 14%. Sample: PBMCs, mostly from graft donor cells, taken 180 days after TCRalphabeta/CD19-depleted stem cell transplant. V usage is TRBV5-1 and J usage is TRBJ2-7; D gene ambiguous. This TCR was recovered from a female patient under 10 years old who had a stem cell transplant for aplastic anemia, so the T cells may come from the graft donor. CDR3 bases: TGCGCCAGCAGCTTGGGGCAGGCCACCTTTTTTGAGCAGTACTTC. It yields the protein CASSLGQATFFEQYF. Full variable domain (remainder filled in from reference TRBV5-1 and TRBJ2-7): KAGVTQTPRYLIKTRGQQVTLSCSPISGHRSVSWYQQTPGQGLQFLFEYFSETQRNKGNFPGRFSGRQFSNSRSEMNVSTLELGDSALYLCASSLGQATFFEQYFGPGTRLTVT.